This note documents a single TCR beta chain sequence. CDR1 and CDR2 from the germline V gene are MDHEN and SYDVKM. The V and J ends lost 7 bases and 3 bases, in that order; junction bases with no gene match: 4. The CDR3 totals 13 residues. Measured with immunoSEQ multiplex PCR; TCRdb has only the in-frame clones, and not every one. The sample yields approximately 270,000 clones, around 89% seen once. This entry is derived from a study of blood T cell repertoires in COVID-19. Sequenced sample: PBMCs or T cells enriched from blood (not recorded which). The receptor's source is a woman between 25 and 40 years old with acute COVID-19. The genes are TRBV28 and TRBJ2-7; TRBD2 agrees at 9 bases. This chain's CDR3 is CASKSSGDYEQYF. The CDR3 bases are TGTGCCAGCAAGTCTAGCGGGGACTACGAGCAGTACTTC.